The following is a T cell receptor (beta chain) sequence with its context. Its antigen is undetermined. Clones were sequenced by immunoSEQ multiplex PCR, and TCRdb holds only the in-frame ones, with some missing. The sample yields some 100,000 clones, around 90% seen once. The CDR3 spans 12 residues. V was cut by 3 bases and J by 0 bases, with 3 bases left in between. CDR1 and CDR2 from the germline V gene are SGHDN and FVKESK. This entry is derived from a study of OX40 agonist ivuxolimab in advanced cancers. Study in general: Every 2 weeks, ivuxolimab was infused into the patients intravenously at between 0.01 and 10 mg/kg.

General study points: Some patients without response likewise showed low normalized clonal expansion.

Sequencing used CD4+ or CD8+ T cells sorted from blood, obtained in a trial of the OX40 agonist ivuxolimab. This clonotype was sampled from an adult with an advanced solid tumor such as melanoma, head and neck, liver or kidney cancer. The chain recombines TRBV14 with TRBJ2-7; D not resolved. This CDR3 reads CASSQLSYEQYF. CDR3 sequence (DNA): TGTGCCAGCAGCCAGCTCTCCTACGAGCAGTACTTC.